This T cell receptor (beta chain) was observed in a study of T-cell memory formation after mild COVID-19. At the level of the study: Each donor largely had its own TCR clusters.

5'RACE with constant-segment primers built TCRalpha and TCRbeta cDNA libraries with UMIs. TCRdb re-derived calls from the 5' RACE reads in MiXCR, one entry per CDR3 protein. The table shows hundreds of thousands of distinct CDR3 sequences, with more than 15% occurring only once. Study findings and constraints: Among contracting clones, CD4+ were mainly CM/EM and CD8+ enriched in EMRA. From day 15 to 85, contracting clones were balanced between CD4 and CD8, whereas later expanders leaned toward CD4+.

CDR3 length equals 10 residues. Germline V gene data show CDR1 as MNHEY and CDR2 as SMNVEV (reference sequence). Trimming cost V 10 bases and J 9 bases; bases outside gene matches: 3. Remarks on this clonotype: Its antigen is undetermined.

This clonotype was obtained from a man between 18 and 35 years old who had mild COVID-19 (a few samples of this study predate the infection). Cell type and time point are not known. The specimen was PBMCs or a T cell subset sorted from them (not recorded which). V and J are TRBV27 and TRBJ2-1; TRBD2 matches at 7 bases. CDR3 DNA: TGTGCCACCGGGAGGAGTGAGCAGTTCTTC. Amino acid sequence: CATGRSEQFF.